This T cell receptor (beta chain) comes out of a study of T cell responses to AZD1222 COVID-19 vaccine. Broader study findings: Donors were mostly white British, more females; clonal diversity possibly underestimated. Nearly half of spike-specific TCRs reportedly target unmutated variant regions. Without day 14 samples, only post-peak T cell repertoires were studied.

This table comes from immunoSEQ multiplex PCR, and its TCRdb copy is limited to in-frame clones, with some not included. The data contain about 120,000 clones, about 93% of them singletons. V lost 4 bases and J lost 6; bases outside the gene matches: 2. Looked up from germline, CDR1 is LNHDA and CDR2 is SQIVND (reference sequence). The CDR3 is 14 amino acids. On this clone itself: Its antigen remains unknown. This same CDR3 is encoded by further DNA sequences in the sample.

The V call is TRBV19, the J call TRBJ1-6; 8 bases match TRBD1. The TCR comes from an adult who received the MenACWY meningococcal vaccine as a control. This specimen was peripheral blood, taken 28 days after the second dose of the MenACWY control vaccine. DNA of the CDR3: TGTGCCAGTAGTACGGGACAGGTTAATTCACCCCTCCACTTT. Residues: CASSTGQVNSPLHF. The whole variable domain, remainder taken from reference TRBV19 and TRBJ1-6, is DGGITQSPKYLFRKEGQNVTLSCEQNLNHDAMYWYRQDPGQGLRLIYYSQIVNDFQKGDIAEGYSVSREKKESFPLTVTSAQKNPTAFYLCASSTGQVNSPLHFGNGTRLTVT.